The 4 T cell receptor beta chains listed next were all sequenced from one sample in a study of cytomegalovirus exposure and HLA in healthy donors. 60 Vbeta and 13 Jbeta primers were used in PCR. TCRdb keeps only in-frame clones here, not all; method: immunoSEQ multiplex PCR. This table holds about 160,000 clones, more than 65% found once. The sequenced sample consisted of PBMCs. The source is a woman aged 45 to 65 in good health and CMV-seronegative.

The V call is TRBV7-2, the J call TRBJ2-7; no clear D. Trimming shortened V by 1 base and J by 5 bases, and 18 bases separated the two germline ends. Germline V CDR1 and CDR2: SGHTA, FQGNSA. The CDR3 has 16 amino acids. The CDR3 protein is CASSLGSGTVSNEQYF. The DNA of the CDR3 is TGTGCCAGCAGCTTAGGATCGGGTACGGTATCCAACGAGCAGTACTTC.

The V and J genes are TRBV4-3 and TRBJ2-3; a weak D match, TRBD2 (6 bases). Germline-derived CDR1 and CDR2 are LGHNA and YSLEER. V dropped 0 bases and J dropped 8 bases, with 21 bases sitting between them. The CDR3 runs 17 residues. Here the CDR3 reads CASSQDGASEDGGTQYF. CDR3 DNA sequence: TGCGCCAGCAGCCAAGATGGGGCTAGCGAGGACGGGGGTACGCAGTATTTT.

The chain links TRBV19 to TRBJ2-3; 13 bases match TRBD2. Losses at the gene ends were 3 bases for V and 2 bases for J; bases not matched to a gene: 8. The CDR3 has 18 amino acids. Germline CDR1 reads LNHDA; CDR2 reads SQIVND (reference sequence). The CDR3 DNA is TGTGCCAGTAGTATGGGCACTAGCGGGAGGGGACTCACAGATACGCAGTATTTT. Protein sequence: CASSMGTSGRGLTDTQYF.

The rearrangement uses TRBV7-3 and TRBJ2-2, with 12 bases aligning to TRBD2. The CDR3 spans 18 residues. The germline CDR1 and CDR2 sequences are SGHTA and FQGTGA. Losses at the gene ends were 2 bases for V and 1 base for J; bases not matched to a gene: 5. Here the CDR3 reads CASSLPGLAGLNTGELFF. In DNA, the CDR3 is TGTGCCAGCAGCTTACCAGGACTAGCGGGACTGAACACCGGGGAGCTGTTTTTT.